This record concerns one TCR beta chain sequence. Its antigen is unidentified. This sample is part of a study of Ad26.COV2.S vaccination and SARS-CoV-2 variants. Findings of the study overall: Reports say spike-specific CD8+ and CD4+ T cell responses covered substantial breadth after vaccination. The study found similar non-spike TCR breadth in vaccine and placebo recipients.

The V end lost 6 bases, the J end lost 7 bases, and 16 bases lay between the germline ends. This CDR3 has 12 residues. Germline V gene data show CDR1 as SQVTM and CDR2 as ANQGSEA. Using immunoSEQ multiplex PCR, the repertoire was profiled, and TCRdb retains in-frame clones only, with some absent. Among 450,000 to 550,000 clones listed, about 89% were seen once. Treatment denoted: roughly 18 received Ad26.COV2.S at low or high dose, single or two shots; 5 received placebo; per-sample allocation not given. Specimen acquisition occurred on day 63 following the initial vaccine or placebo injection. Adults aged 18-55 years in Boston included the donor. SARS-CoV-2 spike from the Wuhan strain was encoded by the vaccine, an Ad26 vector.

The sequences come from peripheral blood, collected in a trial of Ad26.COV2.S vaccine versus placebo. The sequence came from a person aged 18-65 years who received the Ad26.COV2.S COVID-19 vaccine or a placebo. The chain couples TRBV29-1 to TRBJ2-7, with D perhaps TRBD1 (6 bases). This CDR3 reads CSVRTDLGEQYF. CDR3 bases: TGCAGCGTGCGGACAGACCTGGGGGAGCAGTACTTC.